Shown below are 25 T cell receptor beta chains from a single sample sequenced in a study of identical twins. TCRdb recomputed calls from the 5' RACE reads with MiXCR, one row per CDR3 protein. The table lists around 290,000 distinct CDR3 sequences, just under 9.5% of them singletons. This sample also appeared in a second study, on yellow fever vaccine responses in identical twins.

Sequencing was carried out using CD8+ T cells sorted from blood. The receptors originated from a woman aged 18-29 years in good health.

V gene TRBV7-9 combines with J gene TRBJ1-1; D not certain. Germline CDR1 reads SEHNR; CDR2 reads FQNEAQ (reference sequence). CDR3 length: 13 amino acids. Trimming took off 2 bases at V and 4 bases at J, with 8 bases between the two ends. CDR3 amino acids: CASSLPLRTEAFF. The CDR3 DNA reads as TGTGCCAGCAGCTTACCGCTCCGCACTGAAGCTTTCTTT.

The rearrangement uses TRBV6-1 and TRBJ2-7; D possibly corresponds to TRBD2 (5 bases). CDR3 length: 18 amino acids. Trimming removed 8 bases at V and 3 bases at J, with 29 bases between. CDR1 and CDR2 from the germline V gene are MNHNS and SASEGT. The CDR3 DNA follows: TGTGCCAGCCTCGATGAGAGAGACGCGGGCCTTGCGAACTACGAGCAGTACTTC. Translating it yields CASLDERDAGLANYEQYF.

This clonotype was seen repeatedly, ten times or more. The chain employs TRBV15 and TRBJ2-3; 7 bases align to TRBD2. The CDR3 loop spans 14 amino acids. Germline lookup yields CDR1 LNHNV and CDR2 YYDKDF (reference sequence). V dropped 9 bases and J dropped 2; count of bases not matched to a gene: 8. Here the CDR3 DNA reads TGTGCCACAGGCACAGCGGGATTCACAGATACGCAGTATTTT. Its translation is CATGTAGFTDTQYF.

This clonotype has just a few counts. In nucleotides, the CDR3 is TGCGCCAGCAGCCCCTACTCGTCCGCAGATACGCAGTATTTT. Its translation is CASSPYSSADTQYF. The V gene is TRBV5-1, the J gene TRBJ2-3; no firm D call. The V and J ends lost 4 bases and 4 bases respectively, with 13 bases between them. The germline gives CDR1 SGHRS, CDR2 YFSETQ. The length of the CDR3 is 14 residues.

The chain combines TRBV6-1 with TRBJ2-1, with a weak D call TRBD2 (5 bases). The CDR3 is 15 amino acids. Germline assignment: CDR1 MNHNS and CDR2 SASEGT. The ends were cut back, 2 bases at V and 7 bases at J, with 15 bases in the middle. As DNA, the CDR3 is TGTGCCAGCAGTGAAATGGCGGGTCAAGGGAATGAGCAGTTCTTC. Amino acid sequence: CASSEMAGQGNEQFF.

This clonotype was found many times. J is TRBJ2-1 and V is TRBV4-3, with 9 bases identical to TRBD2. CDR1 is LGHNA, CDR2 YSLEER, per germline. J was trimmed by 3 bases and V by 1 base; bases with no gene match: 4. The length of the CDR3 is 16 residues. The CDR3 DNA is TGCGCCAGCAGCCAAGGTGCTAGCGGGGACTACAATGAGCAGTTCTTC. As protein: CASSQGASGDYNEQFF.

The chain has TRBV3-1 and TRBJ2-1; maybe TRBD1 (5 bases). CDR1 LGHDT and CDR2 YNNKEL come from the germline V gene (reference sequence). V was trimmed by 8 bases and J by 0 bases, leaving 14 bases between them. CDR3 length: 15 amino acids. CDR3 bases: TGTGCCAGCGGTTCAGGGCTTAGCTCCTACAATGAGCAGTTCTTC. Encoded protein: CASGSGLSSYNEQFF.

This clonotype was seen ten or more times. The chain links TRBV7-8 to TRBJ1-2; tentatively, D is TRBD1 (6 bases). This CDR3 comprises 13 residues. Trimming took off 5 bases at V and 6 bases at J, with 13 bases between the two ends. Germline loops: CDR1 SGHVS, CDR2 FQNEAQ. The CDR3 bases are TGTGCCAGCAGCATCGACAGGAAGGATGGCTACACCTTC. It encodes CASSIDRKDGYTF.

This chain uses TRBV25-1 with TRBJ1-4, with 7 bases matching TRBD1. The germline V gene encodes CDR1 MGHDK and CDR2 SYGVNS. The ends lost 2 bases at V and 3 bases at J; junction bases unmatched: 6. The CDR3 is 16 residues long. CDR3 region: CASSEPDRDPNEKLFF. The CDR3 nucleotides read TGTGCCAGCAGTGAACCCGACAGGGATCCTAATGAAAAACTGTTTTTT.

The rearrangement joins TRBV5-1 to TRBJ2-5; D might be TRBD2 (5 bases). The CDR3 sequence is 18 residues long. V was trimmed by 0 bases and J by 4 bases, leaving 22 bases between them. Germline V lookup: CDR1 SGHRS, CDR2 YFSETQ. CDR3: CASSLAQETTRARETQYF. The CDR3 DNA reads as TGCGCCAGCAGCTTGGCTCAGGAAACCACTAGAGCCCGAGAGACCCAGTACTTC.

The sample holds a few counts of this clonotype. V is TRBV29-1 and J is TRBJ2-2, with 8 positions matching TRBD2. The CDR3 extends over 12 amino acids. The junction had 3 bases not matched to a gene; V was cut back by 6 bases and J by 6 bases. Per germline, CDR1 SQVTM and CDR2 ANQGSEA. CDR3 sequence: CSVGTSAGELFF. For the CDR3, the DNA is TGCAGCGTGGGGACTAGTGCCGGGGAGCTGTTTTTT.

This clonotype was recorded many times. This chain connects TRBV9 to TRBJ2-1, with 10 bases aligning to TRBD1. Losses at the gene ends were 0 bases for V and 7 bases for J; bases not matched to a gene: 7. CDR1 SGDLS and CDR2 YYNGEE come from the germline V gene. The CDR3 loop spans 16 amino acids. The chain's CDR3 is CASSVGGQGEWNEQFF. In DNA form, the CDR3 reads TGTGCCAGCAGCGTAGGAGGACAGGGGGAGTGGAATGAGCAGTTCTTC.

The chain combines TRBV20-1 with TRBJ2-1; 8 bases fit TRBD2. With 6 bases clipped from V and 7 bases from J, the junction kept 17 bases outside the gene matches. Germline V gene sequence: CDR1 DFQATT, CDR2 SNEGSKA (reference sequence). This CDR3 is built from 16 residues. The CDR3 sequence: CSAKNWEVAGYNEQFF. The CDR3 nucleotides are TGCAGTGCCAAAAATTGGGAGGTAGCGGGATATAATGAGCAGTTCTTC.

At least ten counts were recorded for this clonotype. The J gene is TRBJ1-5, the V gene TRBV12-3 or TRBV12-4; 9 bases map to TRBD1. This CDR3 comprises 17 residues. Trimming cost V 5 bases and J 2 bases; bases outside gene matches: 10. This chain's CDR3 is CASSPLTGGAGNQPQHF. CDR3 coding DNA: TGTGCCAGCAGTCCCCTCACAGGGGGCGCCGGCAATCAGCCCCAGCATTTT.

This clonotype appeared many times. This chain links TRBV9 with TRBJ2-1; 7 nucleotides line up with TRBD1. The germline gives CDR1 SGDLS, CDR2 YYNGEE. There are 16 residues in the CDR3. Trimming at V came to 1 base and at J to 2 bases, leaving 6 bases not matched to a gene. In nucleotides, the CDR3 is TGTGCCAGCAGCGTAAAGGGACAGTCTACCTACAATGAGCAGTTCTTC. It specifies CASSVKGQSTYNEQFF.

This clonotype was seen many times. The chain links TRBV5-1 to TRBJ2-1; D is undetermined. The length of the CDR3 is 16 residues. Trimming took off 1 base at V and 0 bases at J, with 11 bases between the two ends. Germline CDR1 reads SGHRS; CDR2 reads YFSETQ. This chain's CDR3 is CASSLSTQSSYNEQFF. Written as DNA, the CDR3 is TGCGCCAGCAGCTTGAGTACACAGAGCTCCTACAATGAGCAGTTCTTC.

In its sample, this clonotype was seen a few times. V and J are TRBV7-9 and TRBJ2-1; no reliable D call. The germline V gene has CDR1 SEHNR and CDR2 FQNEAQ (reference sequence). Trimming shortened V by 8 bases and J by 0 bases, and 14 bases separated the two germline ends. This CDR3 has 15 residues. The CDR3: CASHLSPSSYNEQFF. CDR3 DNA: TGTGCCAGCCACCTGTCTCCTAGCTCCTACAATGAGCAGTTCTTC.

In its sample, this clonotype was seen a few times. The chain has TRBV3-1 and TRBJ2-7; D gene unclear. CDR1 LGHDT and CDR2 YNNKEL come from the germline V gene (reference sequence). The CDR3 loop spans 16 amino acids. V lost 0 bases and J lost 3, with 15 bases in between. In DNA, the CDR3 is TGTGCCAGCAGCCAAGATTCATACGGAACCATCTACGAGCAGTACTTC. This translates into CASSQDSYGTIYEQYF.

This clonotype was recorded at least ten times. This chain joins TRBV7-9 and TRBJ1-1; D might be TRBD1 (5 bases). CDR1 SEHNR and CDR2 FQNEAQ come from the germline V gene (reference sequence). The CDR3 spans 11 residues. Trimming stripped 11 bases from V and 7 bases from J, with 14 bases between. The CDR3 region is CAADRGREAFF. CDR3 bases: TGTGCCGCGGACCGGGGCCGTGAAGCTTTCTTT.

The genes are TRBV12-3 or TRBV12-4 and TRBJ2-1, with D possibly being TRBD2 (5 bases). This CDR3 has 13 amino acids. The V and J ends lost 8 bases and 4 bases respectively, with 12 bases between them. In DNA, the CDR3 is TGTGCCAGCGTTACAGCGGTTTACAATGAGCAGTTCTTC. It specifies CASVTAVYNEQFF.

The rearrangement joins TRBV20-1 to TRBJ2-3; 7 bases are shared with TRBD1. J lost 2 bases, V lost 6 bases, and 8 bases had no gene match. The CDR3 extends over 14 amino acids. CDR1 is DFQATT and CDR2 is SNEGSKA in the germline V gene (reference sequence). In DNA form, the CDR3 reads TGCAGTGCGACCGGACAGGATCTCACAGATACGCAGTATTTT. It codes for CSATGQDLTDTQYF.

In its sample, this clonotype was seen a few times. The CDR3 here is CASSVDTDRGGGAFF. The CDR3 nucleotides are TGTGCCAGCAGCGTCGATACCGACAGGGGAGGAGGAGCTTTCTTT. This chain uses TRBV9 with TRBJ1-1, with 8 bases aligning to TRBD1. From germline, CDR1 is SGDLS and CDR2 YYNGEE. The CDR3 is 15 amino acids. Germline trimming cut 2 bases from V and 10 bases from J; bases unmatched to any gene: 13.

The sample holds a few counts of this clonotype. The chain joins TRBV4-2 to TRBJ2-1; TRBD2 agrees at 8 bases. This CDR3 is 16 amino acids long. Trimming at V came to 4 bases and at J to 0 bases, leaving 5 bases not matched to a gene. Germline lookup yields CDR1 LGHNA and CDR2 YNFKEQ. CDR3 protein: CASSPQSGSSYNEQFF. CDR3 coding DNA: TGTGCCAGCAGCCCGCAAAGCGGGAGCTCCTACAATGAGCAGTTCTTC.

This clonotype showed up many times. The J gene is TRBJ2-7, the V gene TRBV3-1, with 7 bases lining up with TRBD1. The V and J ends lost 0 bases and 3 bases, in that order; junction bases with no gene match: 8. The germline gives CDR1 LGHDT, CDR2 YNNKEL (reference sequence). The CDR3 has 16 amino acids. CDR3 bases: TGTGCCAGCAGCCAAGATTGGGGACAGACTCTCTACGAGCAGTACTTC. Encoded protein: CASSQDWGQTLYEQYF.

The chain uses TRBV4-2 and TRBJ2-3; no firm D call. CDR1 and CDR2 (germline): LGHNA, YNFKEQ. With 0 bases removed from V and 7 bases from J, the gap between germline ends came to 11 bases. The CDR3 sequence is 14 residues long. Here the CDR3 reads CASSQELAPYTQYF. CDR3 coding DNA: TGTGCCAGCAGCCAAGAACTGGCCCCGTATACGCAGTATTTT.